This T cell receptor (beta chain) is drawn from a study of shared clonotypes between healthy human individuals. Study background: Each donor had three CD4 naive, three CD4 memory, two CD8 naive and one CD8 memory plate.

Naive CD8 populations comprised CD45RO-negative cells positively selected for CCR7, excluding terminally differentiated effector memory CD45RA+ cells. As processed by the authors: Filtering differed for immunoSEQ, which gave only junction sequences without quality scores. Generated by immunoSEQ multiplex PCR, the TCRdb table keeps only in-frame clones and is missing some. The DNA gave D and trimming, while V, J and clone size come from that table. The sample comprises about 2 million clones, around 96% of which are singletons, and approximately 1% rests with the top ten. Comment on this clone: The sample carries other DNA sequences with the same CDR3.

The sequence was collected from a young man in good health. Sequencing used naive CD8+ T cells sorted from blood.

The CDR3 DNA reads TGTGCCAGCAGCTTCTCCGGGACGGGTACCTACGAGCAGTACTTC. This encodes CASSFSGTGTYEQYF. J is TRBJ2-7 and V is TRBV7-2; TRBD1 or TRBD2 may be the D gene (5 bases each). The ends were cut back, 3 bases at V and 2 bases at J, with 14 bases in the middle. The CDR3 contains 15 residues. From germline, CDR1 is SGHTA and CDR2 FQGNSA.